This T cell receptor beta chain was sequenced in a study of technical replicates of blood from a few donors. This table comes from immunoSEQ multiplex PCR, and its TCRdb copy is limited to in-frame clones, with some not included. This table holds around 63,000 clones, around 92% found once. The CDR3 totals 19 residues. V dropped 3 bases and J dropped 2 bases, with 20 bases sitting between them. Per germline, CDR1 KGHSH and CDR2 LQKENI. The sequence derives from a human donor in good health. Some clones in this sample may be carry-over from other donors' samples. The sample consisted of PBMCs. This chain uses TRBV18 with TRBJ2-6; TRBD1 is a possible D gene (6 bases). CDR3 coding DNA: TGTGCCAGCTCACCTTTCCAGGACAGTCTCTTCACTGGGGCCAACGTCCTGACTTTC. This encodes CASSPFQDSLFTGANVLTF.